This T cell receptor beta chain was recovered during a study of neurological immune-mediated disorders. This clonotype was seen more than once but under ten times. The germline CDR1 and CDR2 sequences are ENHRY and SYGVKD. V dropped 4 bases and J dropped 5 bases, with 8 bases sitting between them. The CDR3 has 12 amino acids. TCRdb passed the 5' RACE reads through MiXCR, listing each CDR3 protein once. Of under 90,000 distinct CDR3 sequences listed, roughly 9% are singletons. Sample: PBMCs. The receptor comes from a man aged 45 to 65 in good health. J is TRBJ2-5 and V is TRBV10-3; D is uncertain. CDR3 protein: CAISAARETQYF. CDR3 DNA sequence: TGTGCCATCAGTGCCGCTAGGGAGACCCAGTACTTC.